The rows below give T cell receptor beta chains drawn from one sample of a study of graft-versus-host responses after intestinal transplantation. Their cognate antigens are unknown. The repertoire was sequenced with immunoSEQ multiplex PCR; TCRdb's copy has only in-frame clones and lacks some. Of 100,000 to 110,000 clones detected, about 90% appear once; the ten largest clones hold roughly 0.97%. Specimen: unstimulated CD4+ T cells sorted from spleen or lymph node cells, collected before transplant. The receptors derive from a human donor who was the organ donor for an intestinal transplant. Both conserved end residues are part of each CDR3. The size entry is marked missing in some rows and otherwise reads once, few, many or a size class.

CDR3 length,V gene,J gene,clone size,CDR3 protein
14,TRBV5-1,TRBJ2-2,-,CASSPTGTTGELFF
17,TRBV6-4,TRBJ2-3,-,CASRSDPGQRLTDTQYF
14,TRBV7-8,TRBJ1-2,-,CASSLVRDSYGYTF
13,TRBV30,TRBJ2-3,-,CAWSSGQSDTQYF
15,TRBV27,TRBJ2-5,-,CASSWSGSMAETQYF
15,TRBV19,TRBJ1-2,-,CASSITAGANYGYTF
13,TRBV30,TRBJ1-6,-,CAWTDSWQSPLHF
15,TRBV7-9,TRBJ1-1,-,CASSFWEGRNTEAFF
11,TRBV30,TRBJ1-1,-,CAWGGFPQAFF
14,TRBV30,TRBJ2-3,once,CAWSFGTKGNTQYF
13,TRBV19,TRBJ1-5,few,CASSPRTDQPQHF
14,TRBV5-4,TRBJ1-1,-,CASSRDLANTEAFF
15,TRBV7-2,TRBJ2-7,-,CASSPTSGGFYEQYF
16,TRBV4-1,TRBJ2-7,-,CASSKGYMTAPYEQYF
15,TRBV27,TRBJ2-1,-,CASSLNGAPYNEQFF
15,TRBV6-1,TRBJ2-7,-,CASSEEQGQIYEQYF
18,TRBV7-7,TRBJ2-2,-,CASSGALGGGPNTGELFF
13,TRBV6-5,TRBJ1-6,-,CASRRQGSSPLHF
12,TRBV7-9,TRBJ2-5,-,CASSWGEETQYF
12,TRBV10-3,TRBJ1-3,-,CAHGGLGNTIYF
14,TRBV28,TRBJ1-1,-,CASISGDWGTEAFF
17,TRBV28,TRBJ1-6,-,CASSSHGPSSYNSPLHF
15,TRBV18,TRBJ1-3,-,CASSRTTGNGNTIYF
15,TRBV7-9,TRBJ1-2,few,CASSFLQAADYGYTF
14,TRBV28,TRBJ1-2,-,CASRREQGTYGYTF
13,TRBV7-3,TRBJ2-3,-,CASSQDSTDTQYF
12,TRBV28,TRBJ1-2,-,CASSPSGGGYTF
17,TRBV5-6,TRBJ2-3,-,CASSPLRTGLSTDTQYF
11,TRBV30,TRBJ2-7,-,CAWKANYEQYF
15,TRBV27,TRBJ2-5,few,CASRTQGARQETQYF
15,TRBV19,TRBJ1-5,-,CASSHGQGYDQPQHF
17,TRBV30,TRBJ2-4,few,CAWRGSFDGPRSDIQYF
14,TRBV28,TRBJ1-3,-,CASSFRGLGNTIYF
12,TRBV18,TRBJ2-3,-,CASSLFTDTQYF
16,TRBV28,TRBJ2-3,-,CASREGQWTLTDTQYF
11,TRBV27,TRBJ2-5,once,CAVRLTETQYF
16,TRBV4-1,TRBJ1-6,-,CASSQGRDSYNSPLHF
14,TRBV6-5,TRBJ2-3,-,CASRMTGSTDTQYF
16,TRBV10-3,TRBJ2-5,-,CAISDHTGTRKETQYF
14,TRBV28,TRBJ1-2,-,CASSSGGRYYGYTF
15,TRBV19,TRBJ1-1,few,CASSRGRVMNTEAFF
14,TRBV5-4,TRBJ2-2,-,CASSSGGRTGELFF
14,TRBV6-1,TRBJ1-1,-,CASTRPGMNTEAFF
14,TRBV2,TRBJ2-7,-,CASRAGTIFYEQYF
14,TRBV5-1,TRBJ1-4,-,CASSPPGRGEKLFF
15,TRBV5-1,TRBJ2-3,-,CASSLAGGQADTQYF
13,TRBV28,TRBJ2-7,-,CASSSGRRYEQYF
15,TRBV27,TRBJ2-5,-,CASSFRGPGQETQYF
15,TRBV2,TRBJ1-5,-,CASSEEGGRNQPQHF
14,TRBV27,TRBJ1-4,-,CASRPLAPNEKLFF
16,TRBV27,TRBJ2-1,-,CASSPQTSGLNNEQFF
11,TRBV7-9,TRBJ2-3,-,CATTRTDTQYF
14,TRBV10-2,TRBJ1-2,-,CASSEFHYAVGYTF
14,TRBV13,TRBJ2-7,-,CASSFSRQVREQYF
14,TRBV5-1,TRBJ2-7,-,CASSPSGGLYEQYF